Following are 18 T cell receptor beta chains from one sample sequenced in a study of T cell responses to AZD1222 COVID-19 vaccine. The assay was immunoSEQ multiplex PCR, and TCRdb's table has in-frame clones only and misses some. The sample carries about 94,000 clones, 85% recorded once. The sample in question was peripheral blood, obtained 28 days after the second AZD1222 dose. Receptor source: an adult who received the AZD1222 COVID-19 vaccine.

This rearrangement joins TRBV2 to TRBJ2-7; D perhaps matches TRBD1 (5 bases). Trimming took off 7 bases at V and 6 bases at J, with 16 bases between the two ends. The germline V gene encodes CDR1 SNHLY and CDR2 FYNNEI. CDR3 size: 13 residues. CDR3 region: CASTGGHRLEQYF. The CDR3, as DNA: TGTGCCAGCACCGGTGGACATCGGCTCGAGCAGTACTTC.

The chain has TRBV7-2 and TRBJ1-4; 8 bases align to TRBD1. CDR1 and CDR2 from the germline V gene are SGHTA and FQGNSA. The length of the CDR3 is 15 residues. The V gene end was trimmed by 5 bases and the J gene end by 4 bases; junction bases not matched to a gene: 6. CDR3: CASSMGQVLNEKLFF. CDR3 in DNA: TGTGCCAGCAGCATGGGACAGGTCCTTAATGAAAAACTGTTTTTT.

The sample holds one count of this clone. This chain connects TRBV20-1 to TRBJ2-5, with D perhaps TRBD2 (6 bases). This CDR3 spans 11 amino acids. The V gene lost 8 bases and the J gene lost 5 bases, with 12 bases spanning the gap. Germline V lookup: CDR1 DFQATT, CDR2 SNEGSKA (reference sequence). The CDR3: CSSPRGETQYF. The CDR3 nucleotides are TGCAGTTCCCCACGGGGGGAGACCCAGTACTTC.

The chain employs TRBV5-8 and TRBJ1-1; D unclear. The CDR3 is 13 residues long. Trimming stripped 0 bases from V and 5 bases from J, with 8 bases between. Germline V gene sequence: CDR1 SGHTS, CDR2 YDEGEE. The CDR3 DNA reads as TGTGCCAGCAGCTTGGCAGCCGGGACTGAAGCTTTCTTT. It is translated as CASSLAAGTEAFF.

This clone is a singleton in its sample. This chain uses TRBV6-5 with TRBJ2-3; TRBD2 agrees at 7 bases. V lost 6 bases to trimming and J lost 7 bases; unmatched junction nucleotides: 7. CDR3 length: 13 amino acids. The germline CDR1 and CDR2 sequences are MNHEY and SVGAGI. The CDR3 region has the DNA TGTGCCAGCAGGACAACGGGGGGTTATACGCAGTATTTT. Translating gives CASRTTGGYTQYF.

The CDR3 DNA reads TGTGCCAGCAGTGTGGGATTGGGTACCGGGGAGCTGTTTTTT. Residues: CASSVGLGTGELFF. The gene calls are TRBV2 and TRBJ2-2; D remains ambiguous. Trimming left V 4 bases short and J 5 bases short, with 11 bases between. This CDR3 is built from 14 residues. Germline CDR1 is SNHLY and CDR2 is FYNNEI.

The chain carries TRBV19 and TRBJ2-3; 10 nucleotides match TRBD2. This CDR3 has 16 residues. V lost 5 bases and J lost 4; bases outside the gene matches: 9. Germline CDR1 and CDR2: LNHDA and SQIVND (reference sequence). The CDR3 reads CASSFQRGGTSDTQYF. CDR3 sequence (DNA): TGTGCCAGTAGTTTCCAGCGGGGGGGTACTTCAGATACGCAGTATTTT.

The chain joins TRBV6-5 to TRBJ2-1, with TRBD2 matching 10 bases. CDR3 length: 14 amino acids. With 10 bases clipped from V and 3 bases from J, the junction kept 6 bases outside the gene matches. CDR1 is MNHEY and CDR2 is SVGAGI in the germline V gene. CDR3 in DNA: TGTGCCATCTTAGCGGGGGGCGTCTACAATGAGCAGTTCTTC. Its translation is CAILAGGVYNEQFF.

The chain links TRBV6-1 to TRBJ1-1; D not certain. Germline-derived CDR1 and CDR2 are MNHNS and SASEGT. The CDR3 is made up of 13 amino acids. Trimming took off 6 bases at V and 2 bases at J, with 10 bases between the two ends. CDR3 sequence (DNA): TGTGCCAGCAGAGAGGGCGCTAACACTGAAGCTTTCTTT. Translating gives CASREGANTEAFF.

This sequence joins TRBV18 and TRBJ2-5; 14 bases fit TRBD2. The ends lost 6 bases at V and 4 bases at J; junction bases unmatched: 4. The length of the CDR3 is 15 residues. The germline CDR1 and CDR2 sequences are KGHSH and LQKENI. The CDR3 DNA is TGTGCCAGCTCGACTAGCGGGAGGGGACGAGAGACCCAGTACTTC. It translates to CASSTSGRGRETQYF.

The V and J genes are TRBV7-9 and TRBJ1-1; possibly TRBD1 for D (5 bases). Trimming left V 5 bases short and J 4 bases short, with 17 bases between. The CDR3 consists of 15 residues. Germline V gene sequence: CDR1 SEHNR, CDR2 FQNEAQ (reference sequence). The CDR3 DNA is TGTGCCAGCAGCCCCGGGGCGGGCGGGACCACTGAAGCTTTCTTT. Translation gives CASSPGAGGTTEAFF.

The rearrangement uses TRBV7-8 and TRBJ2-6; D gene unclear. This CDR3 is built from 17 residues. Deletions cut 1 base from V and 0 bases from J, with 10 bases between. The germline gives CDR1 SGHVS, CDR2 FQNEAQ. CDR3 in DNA: TGTGCCAGCAGCTTAGGACGCTCTCTCTCTGGGGCCAACGTCCTGACTTTC. This gives the protein CASSLGRSLSGANVLTF.

The genes are TRBV13 and TRBJ1-2, with D maybe TRBD1 (6 bases). The length of the CDR3 is 14 residues. Germline V lookup: CDR1 PRHDT, CDR2 FYEKMQ (reference sequence). Trimming took off 5 bases at V and 6 bases at J, with 16 bases between the two ends. The CDR3 nucleotides read TGTGCCAGCAGCCCAAACAGGGCTGGGAATGGCTACACCTTC. Protein product: CASSPNRAGNGYTF.

The V and J genes are TRBV6-5 and TRBJ1-6, with D possibly TRBD1 on 5 matching bases. CDR1 and CDR2 from the germline V gene are MNHEY and SVGAGI. V was clipped by 0 bases and J by 7 bases, with 10 bases between them. This CDR3 comprises 15 residues. The CDR3 loop reads CASSYSVRDNSPLHF. The CDR3 nucleotides are TGTGCCAGCAGTTACTCGGTCAGGGACAATTCACCCCTCCACTTT.

V and J are TRBV2 and TRBJ1-1, with D maybe TRBD1 (5 bases). The CDR3 spans 13 residues. V shed 5 bases and J shed 8 bases, with 15 bases lying between them. Germline loops: CDR1 SNHLY, CDR2 FYNNEI. The CDR3 DNA follows: TGTGCCAGCAGTCCCCGCTGGGGCATAGAAGCTTTCTTT. It codes for CASSPRWGIEAFF.

The V call is TRBV5-8, the J call TRBJ1-5; D may be TRBD1 (5 bases). The germline V and J ends were trimmed by 1 base and 4 bases, with 18 bases remaining between them. Germline values: CDR1 SGHTS, CDR2 YDEGEE. The CDR3 runs 17 residues. The DNA of the CDR3 is TGTGCCAGCAGCTTGTACCCTTCGGACGGGGGGAATCAGCCCCAGCATTTT. Protein sequence: CASSLYPSDGGNQPQHF.

This clone occurred once. The chain links TRBV7-9 to TRBJ2-1, with 12 bases matching TRBD2. V lost 3 bases, J lost 2 bases, and 2 bases stayed unmatched. The germline gives CDR1 SEHNR, CDR2 FQNEAQ (reference sequence). The length of the CDR3 is 16 residues. The CDR3 region is CASSLGLAGTYNEQFF. The CDR3 coding sequence is TGTGCCAGCAGCTTGGGACTAGCGGGCACCTACAATGAGCAGTTCTTC. The variable domain in full, completed from reference TRBV7-9 and TRBJ2-1, reads DTGVSQNPRHKITKRGQNVTFRCDPISEHNRLYWYRQTLGQGPEFLTYFQNEAQLEKSRLLSDRFSAERPKGSFSTLEIQRTEQGDSAMYLCASSLGLAGTYNEQFFGPGTRLTVL.

The J gene is TRBJ2-6, the V gene TRBV29-1; TRBD1 agrees at 8 bases. V was pared by 4 bases and J by 0 bases, with 2 bases of the junction left unmatched. Germline V gives CDR1 SQVTM, CDR2 ANQGSEA. This CDR3 region has 15 residues. This CDR3 reads CSVGQGSSGANVLTF. CDR3 coding DNA: TGCAGCGTTGGACAGGGGAGCTCTGGGGCCAACGTCCTGACTTTC.